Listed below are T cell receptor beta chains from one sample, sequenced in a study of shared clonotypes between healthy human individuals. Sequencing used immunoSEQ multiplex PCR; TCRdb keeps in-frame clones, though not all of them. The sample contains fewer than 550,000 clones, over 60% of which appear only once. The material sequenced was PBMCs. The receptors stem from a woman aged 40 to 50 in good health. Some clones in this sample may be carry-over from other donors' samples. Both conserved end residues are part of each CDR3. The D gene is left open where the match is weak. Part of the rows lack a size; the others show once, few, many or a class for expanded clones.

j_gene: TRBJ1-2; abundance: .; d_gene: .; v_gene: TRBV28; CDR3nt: TGTGCCAGCAGTATCCCGGGACTGAATTATGGCTACACCTTC; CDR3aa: CASSIPGLNYGYTF
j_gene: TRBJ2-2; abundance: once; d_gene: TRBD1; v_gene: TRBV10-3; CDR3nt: TGTGCCATCAGTGTAGGACAGGGGGCCGCCACCGGGGAGCTGTTTTTT; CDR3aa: CAISVGQGAATGELFF
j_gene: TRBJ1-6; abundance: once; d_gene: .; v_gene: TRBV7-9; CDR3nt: TGTGCCAGCAGCTCTTGGGACGGAAAACTGAGCTCCTATAATTCACCCCTCCACTTT; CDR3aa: CASSSWDGKLSSYNSPLHF
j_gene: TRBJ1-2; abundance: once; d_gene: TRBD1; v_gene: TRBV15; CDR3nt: TGTGCCACCAGCAGAGATGTAAGGACAGGGGTGTCTGGCTACACCTTC; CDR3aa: CATSRDVRTGVSGYTF
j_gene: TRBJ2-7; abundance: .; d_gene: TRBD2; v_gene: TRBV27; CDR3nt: TGTGCCAGCAGTTTAGGGCGGGAGTTCCACGAGCAGTACTTC; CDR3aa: CASSLGREFHEQYF
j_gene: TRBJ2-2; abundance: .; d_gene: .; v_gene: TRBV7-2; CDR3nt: TGTGCCAGCAGCTTAGCGGGGAGAGCAGCGAACACCGGGGAGCTGTTTTTT; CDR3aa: CASSLAGRAANTGELFF
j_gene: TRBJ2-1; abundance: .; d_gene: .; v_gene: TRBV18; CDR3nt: TGTGCCAGCTCTCGAGGAGGCGAGCAGTTCTTC; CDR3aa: CASSRGGEQFF
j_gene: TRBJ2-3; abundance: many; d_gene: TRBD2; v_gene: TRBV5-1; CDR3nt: TGCGCCAGCAGCCCCCCCGGGACTAGCGGGATGGATACGCAGTATTTT; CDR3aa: CASSPPGTSGMDTQYF
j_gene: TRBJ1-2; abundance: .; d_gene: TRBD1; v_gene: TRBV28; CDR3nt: TGTGCCAGCAGTCCAGGGCAGGGGGTCACCTATGGCTACACCTTC; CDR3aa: CASSPGQGVTYGYTF
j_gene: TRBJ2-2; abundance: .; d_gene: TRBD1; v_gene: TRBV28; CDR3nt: TGTGCCAGCAGTAACTTCGGACAGGGTGCCACCGGGGAGCTGTTTTTT; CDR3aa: CASSNFGQGATGELFF
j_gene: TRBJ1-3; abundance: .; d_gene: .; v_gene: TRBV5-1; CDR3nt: TGCGCCAGCAGCTTTGTTGGGCCCAGCTCTGGAAACACCATATATTTT; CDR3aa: CASSFVGPSSGNTIYF
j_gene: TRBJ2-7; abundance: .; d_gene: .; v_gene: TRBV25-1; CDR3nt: TGTGCCAGCAGCTTTTCTGGTTACGAGCAGTACTTC; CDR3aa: CASSFSGYEQYF
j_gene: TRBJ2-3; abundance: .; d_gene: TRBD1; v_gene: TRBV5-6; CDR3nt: TGTGCCAGCAGCTCTCGGGACAGGGTCACAGATACGCAGTATTTT; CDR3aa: CASSSRDRVTDTQYF
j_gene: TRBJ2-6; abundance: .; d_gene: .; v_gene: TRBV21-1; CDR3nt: TGTGCCAGCAGGGGGCCACCGGGACAGGGAGGCTCTGGGGCCAACGTCCTGACTTTC; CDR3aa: CASRGPPGQGGSGANVLTF
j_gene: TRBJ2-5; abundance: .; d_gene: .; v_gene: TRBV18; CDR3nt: TGTGCCAGCTCACGACGACTGCAAGAGACCCAGTACTTC; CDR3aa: CASSRRLQETQYF
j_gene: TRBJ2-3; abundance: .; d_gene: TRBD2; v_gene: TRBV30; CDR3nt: TGTGCCTGGAGCGGACTAGCCGGCACAGATACGCAGTATTTT; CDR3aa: CAWSGLAGTDTQYF
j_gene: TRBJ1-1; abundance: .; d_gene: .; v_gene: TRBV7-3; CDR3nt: TGTGCCAGCAGCTTAAGGGCAGGAGTGAACACTGAAGCTTTCTTT; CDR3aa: CASSLRAGVNTEAFF
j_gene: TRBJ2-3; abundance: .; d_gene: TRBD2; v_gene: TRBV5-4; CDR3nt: TGTGCCAGCAGCCCCGCAACTAGCGGGAGCACAGATACGCAGTATTTT; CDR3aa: CASSPATSGSTDTQYF
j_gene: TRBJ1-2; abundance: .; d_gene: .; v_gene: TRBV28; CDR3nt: TGTGCCAGCAGTTGGAATCCAGACTATGGCTACACCTTC; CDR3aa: CASSWNPDYGYTF
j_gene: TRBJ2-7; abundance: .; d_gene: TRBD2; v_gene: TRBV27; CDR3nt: TGTGCCAGCAGTTTAGGCCTAGCGGGAGCCCACGAGCAGTACTTC; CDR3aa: CASSLGLAGAHEQYF
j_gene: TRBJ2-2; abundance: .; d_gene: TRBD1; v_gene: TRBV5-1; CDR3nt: TGCGCCAGCAGCTTTTCAGGGGGCGCGGACACCGGGGAGCTGTTTTTT; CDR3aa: CASSFSGGADTGELFF
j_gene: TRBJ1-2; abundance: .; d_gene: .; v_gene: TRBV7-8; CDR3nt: TGTGCCAGCAGCATCACAGGAGACGGCTACACCTTC; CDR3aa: CASSITGDGYTF
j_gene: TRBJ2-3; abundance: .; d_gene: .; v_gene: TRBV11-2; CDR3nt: TGTGCCAGCAACTTGTGGGGGGTCGATACGCAGTATTTT; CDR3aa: CASNLWGVDTQYF
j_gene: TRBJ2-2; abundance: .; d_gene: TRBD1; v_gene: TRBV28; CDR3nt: TGTGCCAGCAGTTCTACAGGGGGCGCCGGGGAGCTGTTTTTT; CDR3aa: CASSSTGGAGELFF
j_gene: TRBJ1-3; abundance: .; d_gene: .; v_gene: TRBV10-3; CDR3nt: TGTGCCATCAGTGCTGGGGGTTCTGGAAACACCATATATTTT; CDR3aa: CAISAGGSGNTIYF
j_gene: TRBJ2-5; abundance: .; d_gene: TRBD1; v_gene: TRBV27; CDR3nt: TGTGCCAGCAGTCGCAGGGGGCCGGGGACCCAGTACTTC; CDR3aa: CASSRRGPGTQYF
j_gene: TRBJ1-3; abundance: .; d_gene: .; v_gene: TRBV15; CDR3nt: TGTGCCACCAGCAGAGGAGGCCCTGACACCATATATTTT; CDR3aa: CATSRGGPDTIYF
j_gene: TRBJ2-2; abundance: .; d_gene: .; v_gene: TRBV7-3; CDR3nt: TGTGCCAGCAGCTTTAAACAGGGCACCGGGGAGCTGTTTTTT; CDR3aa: CASSFKQGTGELFF
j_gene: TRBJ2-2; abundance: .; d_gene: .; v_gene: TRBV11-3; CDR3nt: TGTGCCAGGGGGGCTCCTAACACCGGGGAGCTGTTTTTT; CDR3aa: CARGAPNTGELFF
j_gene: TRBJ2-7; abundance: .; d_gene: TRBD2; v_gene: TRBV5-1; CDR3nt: TGCGCCAGCAGCTTGGGGGGGCTAGCGGGAGGCGAGCAGTACTTC; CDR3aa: CASSLGGLAGGEQYF
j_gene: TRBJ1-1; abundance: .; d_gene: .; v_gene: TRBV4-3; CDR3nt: TGCGCCAGCAGCCAAGATATAGTCAACACTGAAGCTTTCTTT; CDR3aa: CASSQDIVNTEAFF
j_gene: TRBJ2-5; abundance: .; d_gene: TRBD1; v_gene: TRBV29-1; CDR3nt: TGCAGCGTTGCGGTGACAGGGGGCGAGACCCAGTACTTC; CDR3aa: CSVAVTGGETQYF
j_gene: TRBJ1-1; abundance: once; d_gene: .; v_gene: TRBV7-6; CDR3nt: TGTGCCAGCAGCTTCGGAGGGAGCACTGAAGCTTTCTTT; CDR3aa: CASSFGGSTEAFF
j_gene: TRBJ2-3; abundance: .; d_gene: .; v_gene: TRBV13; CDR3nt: TGTGCCAGCAGCTTAGGAAGGAGCACAGATACGCAGTATTTT; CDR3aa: CASSLGRSTDTQYF
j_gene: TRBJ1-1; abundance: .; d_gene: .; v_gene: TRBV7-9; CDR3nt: TGTGCCAGCAGCCTAGCTACTGATGGGAACACTGAAGCTTTCTTT; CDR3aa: CASSLATDGNTEAFF
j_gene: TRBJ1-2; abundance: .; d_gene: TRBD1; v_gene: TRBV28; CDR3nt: TGTGCCAGCAGATCCTACAGGGGGAGTATGATAAGCTACACCTTC; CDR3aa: CASRSYRGSMISYTF
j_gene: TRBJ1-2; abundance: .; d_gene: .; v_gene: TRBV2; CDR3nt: TGTGCCAGCAGTGATACGTATGGCTACACCTTC; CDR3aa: CASSDTYGYTF
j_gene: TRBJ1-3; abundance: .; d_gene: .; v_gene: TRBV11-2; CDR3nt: TGTGCCAGCAGCTTAACGGGGGGCGACTCTGGAAACACCATATATTTT; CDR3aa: CASSLTGGDSGNTIYF
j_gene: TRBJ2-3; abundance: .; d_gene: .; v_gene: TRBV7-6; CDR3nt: TGTGCCAGCAGCCCTGGGACATCAATTAGCGATACGCAGTATTTT; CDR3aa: CASSPGTSISDTQYF
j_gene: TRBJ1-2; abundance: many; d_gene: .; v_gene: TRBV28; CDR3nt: TGTGCCAGCAGTTTCGACAGCTATGGCTACACCTTC; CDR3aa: CASSFDSYGYTF
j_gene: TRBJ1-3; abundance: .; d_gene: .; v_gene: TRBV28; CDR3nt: TGTGCCATCCAGAGCTCTGGAAACACCATATATTTT; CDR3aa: CAIQSSGNTIYF
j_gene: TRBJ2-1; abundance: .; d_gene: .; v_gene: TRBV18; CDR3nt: TGTGCCAGCTCACCGGACGGGAACAATGAGCAGTTCTTC; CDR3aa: CASSPDGNNEQFF
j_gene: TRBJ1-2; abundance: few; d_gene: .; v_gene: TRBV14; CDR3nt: TGTGCCAGCAGCCAACAGACAGGAAGTAACTATGGCTACACCTTC; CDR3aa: CASSQQTGSNYGYTF